Sequencing of this TCR beta chain was carried out in a study of cytomegalovirus exposure and HLA in healthy donors. Overall study results and limits: In an earlier analysis, about 87% or about 30%: the productive usage of most TCR beta V segments.

Per the germline V gene, CDR1 is SEHNR and CDR2 is FQNEAQ (reference sequence). The CDR3 spans 15 residues. Turning to this clone: Its antigen is unidentified. The germline gene is not matched at one end of the junction; a read error may be the cause.

Primers included in the PCR were 60 Vbeta and 13 Jbeta primers. Generated by immunoSEQ multiplex PCR, the TCRdb table keeps only in-frame clones and is missing some. Of about 270,000 clones listed, approximately 70% are singletons. Each of the donors was a healthy bone marrow donor. Sampled while nominally healthy, donors likely had unrecorded immune exposures. The J gene is TRBJ2-7, the V gene TRBV7-9, with 8 bases matching TRBD2. The sequence was collected from a female donor in good health and CMV-seronegative. Sample: PBMCs. The CDR3 DNA reads as TGTTCCAGCAGCCGGGGAGCGGGAGAAATATACGAGCAGTACTTC. Translation: CSSSRGAGEIYEQYF.